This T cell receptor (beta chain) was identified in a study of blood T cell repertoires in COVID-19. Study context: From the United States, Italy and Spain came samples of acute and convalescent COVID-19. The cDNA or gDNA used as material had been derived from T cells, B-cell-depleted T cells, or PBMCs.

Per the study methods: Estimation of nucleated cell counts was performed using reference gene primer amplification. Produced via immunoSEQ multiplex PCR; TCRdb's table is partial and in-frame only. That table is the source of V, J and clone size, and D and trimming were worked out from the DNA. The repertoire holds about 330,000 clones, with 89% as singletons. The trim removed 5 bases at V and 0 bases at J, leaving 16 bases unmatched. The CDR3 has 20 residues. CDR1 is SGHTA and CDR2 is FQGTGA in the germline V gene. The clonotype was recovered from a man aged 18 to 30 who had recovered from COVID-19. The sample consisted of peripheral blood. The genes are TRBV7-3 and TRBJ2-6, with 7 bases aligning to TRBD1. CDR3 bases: TGTGCCAGCAGCCCCAATCGGTGGGACAGTTATTACTCTGGGGCCAACGTCCTGACTTTC. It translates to CASSPNRWDSYYSGANVLTF.